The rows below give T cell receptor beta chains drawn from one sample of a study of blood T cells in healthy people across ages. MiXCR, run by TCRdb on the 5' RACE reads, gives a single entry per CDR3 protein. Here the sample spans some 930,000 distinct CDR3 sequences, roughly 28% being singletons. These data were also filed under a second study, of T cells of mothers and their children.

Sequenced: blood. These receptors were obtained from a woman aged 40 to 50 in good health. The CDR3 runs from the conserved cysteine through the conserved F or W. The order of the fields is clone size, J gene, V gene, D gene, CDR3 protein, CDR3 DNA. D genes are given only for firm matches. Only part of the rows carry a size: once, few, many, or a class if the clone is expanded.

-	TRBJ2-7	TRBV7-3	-	CASSTMATGPYEQYF	TGTGCCAGCAGCACCATGGCGACAGGACCCTACGAGCAGTACTTC
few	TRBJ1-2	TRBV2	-	CAGEKGPNYGYTF	TGTGCCGGAGAGAAGGGGCCTAACTATGGCTACACCTTC
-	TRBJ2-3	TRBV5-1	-	CASSLKGQSLTDTQYF	TGCGCCAGCAGCTTGAAAGGACAGAGCCTCACAGATACGCAGTATTTT
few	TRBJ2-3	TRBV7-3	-	CASSFRAGGTDTQYF	TGTGCCAGCAGCTTCAGAGCGGGCGGCACAGATACGCAGTATTTT
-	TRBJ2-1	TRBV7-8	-	CASSRSGRAGEQFF	TGTGCCAGCAGCCGTTCGGGCCGCGCCGGGGAGCAGTTCTTC
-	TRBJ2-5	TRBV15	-	CATSSSLRPSQETQYF	TGTGCCACCAGCTCCTCCCTCAGGCCCTCCCAAGAGACCCAGTACTTC
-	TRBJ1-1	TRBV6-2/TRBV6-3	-	CASRPQVTEAFF	TGTGCCAGCAGGCCACAGGTGACTGAAGCTTTCTTT
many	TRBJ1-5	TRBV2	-	CASQTGPGWNQPQHF	TGTGCCAGCCAAACAGGGCCAGGATGGAATCAGCCCCAGCATTTT
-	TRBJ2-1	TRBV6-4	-	CASSDGPGRYEQFF	TGTGCCAGCAGTGACGGGCCTGGGAGGTATGAGCAGTTCTTC
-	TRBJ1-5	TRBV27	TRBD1	CASRLARGNQPQHF	TGTGCCAGCAGGTTAGCCAGGGGGAATCAGCCCCAGCATTTT
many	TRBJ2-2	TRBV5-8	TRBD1	CASSATGTATGELFF	TGTGCCAGCAGCGCGACCGGGACAGCAACCGGGGAGCTGTTTTTT
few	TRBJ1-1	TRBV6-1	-	CASRTGLGGNTEAFF	TGTGCCAGCAGAACAGGGTTGGGGGGGAACACTGAAGCTTTCTTT
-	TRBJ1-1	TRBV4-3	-	CASSRDRQSMNTEAFF	TGCGCCAGCAGCCGAGATCGGCAGTCCATGAACACTGAAGCTTTCTTT
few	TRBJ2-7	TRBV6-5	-	CASSQLDGYGEQYF	TGTGCCAGCAGCCAGCTAGACGGGTACGGCGAGCAGTACTTC
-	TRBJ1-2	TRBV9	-	CVSGAGDGNYGYTF	TGTGTCAGCGGCGCGGGGGACGGTAACTATGGCTACACCTTC
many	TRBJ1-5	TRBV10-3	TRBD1	CASQGGNQPQHF	TGTGCCAGCCAGGGGGGCAATCAGCCCCAGCATTTT
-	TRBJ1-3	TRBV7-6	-	CASSLKAFGNTIYF	TGTGCCAGCAGCTTAAAGGCTTTTGGAAACACCATATATTTT
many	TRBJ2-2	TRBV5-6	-	CASSLGFGTGELFF	TGTGCCAGCAGCTTGGGATTTGGCACCGGGGAGCTGTTTTTT
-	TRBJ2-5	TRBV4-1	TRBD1	CASSRDRTGGETQYF	TGCGCCAGCAGCCGAGATCGGACAGGGGGAGAGACCCAGTACTTC
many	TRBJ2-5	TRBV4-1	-	CASSQQGGETQYF	TGCGCCAGCAGCCAACAGGGTGGCGAGACCCAGTACTTC
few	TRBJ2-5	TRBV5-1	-	CASSTGDSQETQYF	TGCGCCAGCAGCACCGGGGACTCCCAAGAGACCCAGTACTTC
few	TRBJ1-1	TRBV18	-	CASSGAANTEAFF	TGTGCCAGCTCAGGAGCAGCAAACACTGAAGCTTTCTTT
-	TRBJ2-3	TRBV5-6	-	CVSTLDRGRIRMDTQYF	TGTGTCAGCACCTTAGACCGGGGGCGCATCAGGATGGATACGCAGTATTTT
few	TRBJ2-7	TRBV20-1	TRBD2	CSARDESHLAGGSSYEQYF	TGCAGTGCTAGAGACGAGAGTCATTTAGCGGGGGGGAGCTCCTACGAGCAGTACTTC
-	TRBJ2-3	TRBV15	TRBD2	CATSRDRTSGGYTDTQYF	TGTGCCACTAGCAGAGACCGCACTAGCGGGGGATACACAGATACGCAGTATTTT
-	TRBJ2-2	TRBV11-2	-	CASRLKAQGITGELFF	TGTGCCAGCAGACTAAAGGCTCAGGGGATTACCGGGGAGCTGTTTTTT
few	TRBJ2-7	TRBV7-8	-	CASNLGWGNQRPYEQYF	TGTGCCAGCAACTTAGGATGGGGGAACCAAAGACCCTACGAGCAGTACTTC
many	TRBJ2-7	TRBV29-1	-	CSVEDRSSYEQYF	TGCAGCGTTGAAGATCGCAGTTCCTACGAGCAGTACTTC
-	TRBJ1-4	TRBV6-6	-	CASSYALGRVPEKLFF	TGTGCCAGCAGTTACGCTCTCGGCAGGGTTCCCGAAAAACTGTTTTTT
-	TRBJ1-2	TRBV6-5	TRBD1	CASTGDRGRDGYTF	TGTGCCAGCACTGGGGACAGGGGGCGCGATGGCTACACCTTC
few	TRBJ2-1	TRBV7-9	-	CASSSSLGIAYNEQFF	TGTGCCAGCAGCTCATCCCTGGGAATTGCCTACAATGAGCAGTTCTTC
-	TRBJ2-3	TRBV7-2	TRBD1	CASSTYRGATDTQYF	TGTGCCAGCAGCACCTACAGGGGGGCCACAGATACGCAGTATTTT
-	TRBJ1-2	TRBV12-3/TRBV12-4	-	CASSFGTKINYGYTF	TGTGCCAGCAGTTTTGGGACCAAGATTAACTATGGCTACACCTTC
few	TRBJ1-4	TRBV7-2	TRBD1	CASSFGQVTNEKLFF	TGTGCCAGCAGCTTCGGACAGGTGACGAATGAAAAACTGTTTTTT
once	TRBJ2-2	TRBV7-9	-	CASSWGQGDTGELFF	TGTGCCAGCAGCTGGGGGCAGGGCGACACCGGGGAGCTGTTTTTT
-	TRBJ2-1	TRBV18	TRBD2	CASSTTSGGASTYNEQFF	TGTGCCAGCTCCACTACTAGCGGGGGGGCCTCAACCTACAATGAGCAGTTCTTC
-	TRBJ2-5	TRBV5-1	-	CVSSLAEIEETQYF	TGCGTCAGCAGCTTAGCGGAGATCGAAGAGACCCAGTACTTC
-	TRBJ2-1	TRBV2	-	CASRERAGEQFF	TGTGCCAGCAGAGAAAGGGCTGGCGAGCAGTTCTTC
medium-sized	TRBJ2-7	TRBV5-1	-	CASSLDWESYEQYF	TGCGCCAGCAGCTTGGACTGGGAGTCCTACGAGCAGTACTTC
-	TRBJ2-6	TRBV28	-	CASSLVGQTGANVLTF	TGTGCCAGCAGTTTGGTGGGCCAAACTGGGGCCAACGTCCTGACTTTC
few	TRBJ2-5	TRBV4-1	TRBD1	CASSHTGTEVQETQYF	TGCGCCAGCAGCCACACGGGGACAGAAGTCCAAGAGACCCAGTACTTC
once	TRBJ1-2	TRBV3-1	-	CASNQGQGSYGYTF	TGTGCCAGCAACCAAGGGCAGGGCAGCTATGGCTACACCTTC
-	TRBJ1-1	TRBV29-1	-	CSVVRGNGDTEAFF	TGCAGCGTTGTAAGAGGAAATGGGGACACTGAAGCTTTCTTT
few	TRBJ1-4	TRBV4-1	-	CASSQLAGNEKLFF	TGCGCCAGCAGCCAGCTCGCGGGGAATGAAAAACTGTTTTTT
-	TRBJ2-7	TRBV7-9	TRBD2	CASSLGGRAGGRYEQYF	TGTGCCAGCAGCTTAGGGGGACGAGCGGGGGGACGGTACGAGCAGTACTTC
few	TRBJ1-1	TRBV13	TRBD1	CASSPQGGYTEAFF	TGTGCCAGCAGCCCTCAGGGGGGCTACACTGAAGCTTTCTTT
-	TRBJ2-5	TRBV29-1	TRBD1	CSLATGWVETQYF	TGCAGCCTTGCGACAGGGTGGGTAGAGACCCAGTACTTC
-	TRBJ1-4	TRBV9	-	CASSVQGWANEKQFF	TGTGCCAGCAGCGTACAGGGGTGGGCTAATGAAAAACAGTTTTTT